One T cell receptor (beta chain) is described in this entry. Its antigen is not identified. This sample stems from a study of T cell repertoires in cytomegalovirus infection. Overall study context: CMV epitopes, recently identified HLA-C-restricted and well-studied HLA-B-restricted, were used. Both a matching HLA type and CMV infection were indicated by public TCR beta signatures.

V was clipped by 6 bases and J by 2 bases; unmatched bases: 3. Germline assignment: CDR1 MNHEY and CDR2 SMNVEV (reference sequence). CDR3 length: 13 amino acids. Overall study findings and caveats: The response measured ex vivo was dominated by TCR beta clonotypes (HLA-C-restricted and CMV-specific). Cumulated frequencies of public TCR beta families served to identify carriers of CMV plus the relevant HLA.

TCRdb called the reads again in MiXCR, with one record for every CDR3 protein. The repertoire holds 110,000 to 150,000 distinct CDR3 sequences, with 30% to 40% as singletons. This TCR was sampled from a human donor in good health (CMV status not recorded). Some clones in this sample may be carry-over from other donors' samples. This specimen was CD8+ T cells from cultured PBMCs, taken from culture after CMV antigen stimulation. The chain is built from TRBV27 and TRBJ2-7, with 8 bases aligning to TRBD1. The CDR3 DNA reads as TGTGCCAGCAGGGGACAGGCACCCTACGAGCAGTACTTC. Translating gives CASRGQAPYEQYF.